These T cell receptor beta chains were read from a single sample in a study of OX40 agonist ivuxolimab in advanced cancers. Assay used: immunoSEQ multiplex PCR; TCRdb lists only in-frame clones, some missing. The sample lists 95,000 to 120,000 clones, more than 85% occurring once. Material: CD4+ or CD8+ T cells sorted from blood, obtained in a trial of the OX40 agonist ivuxolimab. All receptors come from an adult with an advanced solid tumor such as melanoma, head and neck, liver or kidney cancer. The CDR3 runs from the conserved cysteine through the conserved F or W. The D gene is left open where the match is weak. The size entry is marked missing in some rows and otherwise reads once, few, many or a size class.

d_call: TRBD1; clone_size: .; v_call: TRBV10-3; j_call: TRBJ2-7; cdr3_aa: CAISDAGQGSHEQYF; cdr3_nt: TGTGCCATCAGTGATGCGGGACAGGGTTCCCACGAGCAGTACTTC
d_call: TRBD2; clone_size: .; v_call: TRBV7-3; j_call: TRBJ2-1; cdr3_aa: CASSARLAEGSDEQFF; cdr3_nt: TGTGCCAGCAGCGCGCGACTAGCGGAGGGGAGCGATGAGCAGTTCTTC
d_call: TRBD1; clone_size: .; v_call: TRBV18; j_call: TRBJ1-1; cdr3_aa: CASSPGLDRGRLNTEAFF; cdr3_nt: TGTGCCAGCTCGCCGGGGTTAGACAGGGGGCGGCTGAACACTGAAGCTTTCTTT
d_call: .; clone_size: .; v_call: TRBV18; j_call: TRBJ2-5; cdr3_aa: CASSPGRQTQYF; cdr3_nt: TGTGCCAGCTCACCAGGGAGGCAGACCCAGTACTTC
d_call: TRBD1; clone_size: .; v_call: TRBV6-5; j_call: TRBJ2-1; cdr3_aa: CASSLDRRDNEQFF; cdr3_nt: TGTGCCAGCAGTTTGGACAGGAGAGACAATGAGCAGTTCTTC
d_call: TRBD1; clone_size: .; v_call: TRBV6-5; j_call: TRBJ2-1; cdr3_aa: CASSPGQLYNEQFF; cdr3_nt: TGTGCCAGCAGCCCGGGACAGCTATACAATGAGCAGTTCTTC
d_call: .; clone_size: .; v_call: TRBV21-1; j_call: TRBJ2-1; cdr3_aa: CASSREDEQFF; cdr3_nt: TGTGCCAGCAGCCGAGAGGATGAGCAGTTCTTC
d_call: .; clone_size: .; v_call: TRBV4-1; j_call: TRBJ2-3; cdr3_aa: CASSRIVIDTQYF; cdr3_nt: TGCGCCAGCAGCCGGATAGTCATAGATACGCAGTATTTT
d_call: .; clone_size: .; v_call: TRBV9; j_call: TRBJ1-2; cdr3_aa: CASSPQGNNYGYTF; cdr3_nt: TGTGCCAGCAGCCCCCAGGGCAATAACTATGGCTACACCTTC
d_call: .; clone_size: few; v_call: TRBV11-2; j_call: TRBJ2-1; cdr3_aa: CASSLAGHSYNEQFF; cdr3_nt: TGTGCCAGCAGCTTAGCTGGACACTCCTACAATGAGCAGTTCTTC
d_call: .; clone_size: once; v_call: TRBV9; j_call: TRBJ1-2; cdr3_aa: CASSVGHGSYGYTF; cdr3_nt: TGTGCCAGCAGCGTAGGGCACGGGTCCTATGGCTACACCTTC
d_call: .; clone_size: .; v_call: TRBV9; j_call: TRBJ1-1; cdr3_aa: CASSVEPWNTEAFF; cdr3_nt: TGTGCCAGCAGCGTAGAACCGTGGAACACTGAAGCTTTCTTT
d_call: .; clone_size: .; v_call: TRBV5-4; j_call: TRBJ2-7; cdr3_aa: CASSHPGASSYEQYF; cdr3_nt: TGTGCCAGCAGCCACCCTGGGGCTAGCTCCTACGAGCAGTACTTC
d_call: .; clone_size: once; v_call: TRBV2; j_call: TRBJ2-7; cdr3_aa: CASRQGTCEQYF; cdr3_nt: TGTGCCAGCAGGCAGGGGACCTGCGAGCAGTACTTC
d_call: .; clone_size: .; v_call: TRBV6-5; j_call: TRBJ2-2; cdr3_aa: CASSLLATNTGELFF; cdr3_nt: TGTGCCAGCAGCCTACTCGCGACGAACACCGGGGAGCTGTTTTTT
d_call: TRBD2; clone_size: .; v_call: TRBV6-1; j_call: TRBJ2-7; cdr3_aa: CASTWTSGSYEQYF; cdr3_nt: TGTGCCAGCACCTGGACTAGCGGGAGCTACGAGCAGTACTTC
d_call: TRBD1; clone_size: .; v_call: TRBV6-5; j_call: TRBJ2-7; cdr3_aa: CASSYTTGNYEQYF; cdr3_nt: TGTGCCAGCAGTTACACGACAGGGAACTACGAGCAGTACTTC
d_call: TRBD1; clone_size: .; v_call: TRBV6-6; j_call: TRBJ1-5; cdr3_aa: CASSYSGTGDQPQHF; cdr3_nt: TGTGCCAGCAGTTACTCTGGGACAGGGGACCAGCCCCAGCATTTT
d_call: .; clone_size: .; v_call: TRBV13; j_call: TRBJ1-2; cdr3_aa: CASSLGLGGVGYGYTF; cdr3_nt: TGTGCCAGCAGCTTAGGCCTCGGGGGTGTGGGCTATGGCTACACCTTC
d_call: .; clone_size: .; v_call: TRBV6-6; j_call: TRBJ2-7; cdr3_aa: CASTPRALPGSNEQYF; cdr3_nt: TGTGCCAGCACCCCCCGGGCGTTGCCGGGGAGTAACGAGCAGTACTTC
d_call: .; clone_size: .; v_call: TRBV20-1; j_call: TRBJ2-1; cdr3_aa: CSASSGNEQFF; cdr3_nt: TGCAGTGCCTCTAGTGGCAATGAGCAGTTCTTC
d_call: TRBD1; clone_size: .; v_call: TRBV5-1; j_call: TRBJ2-7; cdr3_aa: CASSLAGQGGHEQYF; cdr3_nt: TGCGCCAGCAGCTTGGCAGGACAGGGGGGCCACGAGCAGTACTTC
d_call: .; clone_size: .; v_call: TRBV7-8; j_call: TRBJ2-5; cdr3_aa: CASSRIWGAETQYF; cdr3_nt: TGTGCCAGCAGCCGGATCTGGGGGGCAGAGACCCAGTACTTC
d_call: .; clone_size: .; v_call: TRBV9; j_call: TRBJ2-5; cdr3_aa: CASSPIGGQETQYF; cdr3_nt: TGTGCCAGCAGCCCTATTGGGGGCCAAGAGACCCAGTACTTC
d_call: TRBD1; clone_size: .; v_call: TRBV6-1; j_call: TRBJ2-1; cdr3_aa: CASSSRGRFVNEQFF; cdr3_nt: TGTGCCAGCAGTTCCAGGGGGCGCTTTGTCAATGAGCAGTTCTTC
d_call: TRBD1; clone_size: .; v_call: TRBV7-6; j_call: TRBJ1-2; cdr3_aa: CASSFETGRNYGYTF; cdr3_nt: TGTGCCAGCAGCTTCGAGACAGGGAGGAACTATGGCTACACCTTC
d_call: TRBD2; clone_size: .; v_call: TRBV2; j_call: TRBJ2-5; cdr3_aa: CASSTRRTSGQETQYF; cdr3_nt: TGTGCCAGCAGCACACGAAGGACTAGCGGGCAAGAGACCCAGTACTTC
d_call: TRBD1; clone_size: .; v_call: TRBV5-4; j_call: TRBJ2-5; cdr3_aa: CASSPGTGNYQETQYF; cdr3_nt: TGTGCCAGCAGCCCGGGGACAGGGAACTACCAAGAGACCCAGTACTTC
d_call: .; clone_size: .; v_call: TRBV5-5; j_call: TRBJ1-1; cdr3_aa: CASSLSQVNTEAFF; cdr3_nt: TGTGCCAGCAGCTTGAGCCAGGTCAACACTGAAGCTTTCTTT
d_call: TRBD1; clone_size: .; v_call: TRBV11-1; j_call: TRBJ2-3; cdr3_aa: CASSRGQGGNTQYF; cdr3_nt: TGTGCCAGCAGTCGAGGACAGGGGGGAAATACGCAGTATTTT
d_call: .; clone_size: .; v_call: TRBV6-6; j_call: TRBJ2-3; cdr3_aa: CASSMDSSSDTQYF; cdr3_nt: TGTGCCAGCAGTATGGACAGTTCTTCGGATACGCAGTATTTT
d_call: .; clone_size: .; v_call: TRBV7-9; j_call: TRBJ2-7; cdr3_aa: CASSLVGTTNPYEQYF; cdr3_nt: TGTGCCAGCAGCTTAGTTGGGACGACCAACCCCTACGAGCAGTACTTC
d_call: .; clone_size: .; v_call: TRBV15; j_call: TRBJ1-2; cdr3_aa: CATSRVPKTQETGYTF; cdr3_nt: TGTGCCACCAGCAGAGTGCCCAAGACGCAAGAGACCGGCTACACCTTC
d_call: .; clone_size: .; v_call: TRBV5-1; j_call: TRBJ2-1; cdr3_aa: CASSRLNVRAVNEQFF; cdr3_nt: TGCGCCAGCAGCAGACTGAATGTGAGGGCGGTTAATGAGCAGTTCTTC
d_call: .; clone_size: .; v_call: TRBV19; j_call: TRBJ1-6; cdr3_aa: CASQHSSYNSPLHF; cdr3_nt: TGTGCCAGCCAACATAGCTCCTATAATTCACCCCTCCACTTT
d_call: .; clone_size: .; v_call: TRBV7-9; j_call: TRBJ1-2; cdr3_aa: CASSFLGGGYGNYGYTF; cdr3_nt: TGTGCCAGCAGCTTTCTGGGCGGGGGGTATGGAAACTATGGCTACACCTTC
d_call: TRBD2; clone_size: .; v_call: TRBV10-2; j_call: TRBJ2-7; cdr3_aa: CASSEYSGKTSYEQYF; cdr3_nt: TGCGCCAGCAGTGAATATAGCGGGAAAACATCCTACGAGCAGTACTTC
d_call: TRBD2; clone_size: .; v_call: TRBV2; j_call: TRBJ2-3; cdr3_aa: CASSEAGVGTDTQYF; cdr3_nt: TGTGCCAGCAGTGAGGCGGGAGTTGGCACAGATACGCAGTATTTT
d_call: .; clone_size: few; v_call: TRBV20-1; j_call: TRBJ1-2; cdr3_aa: CSATDNYGYTF; cdr3_nt: TGCAGTGCGACAGACAACTATGGCTACACCTTC
d_call: .; clone_size: .; v_call: TRBV15; j_call: TRBJ1-2; cdr3_aa: CATSRASQGYYGYTF; cdr3_nt: TGTGCCACCAGCAGAGCCAGCCAGGGGTACTATGGCTACACCTTC
d_call: .; clone_size: .; v_call: TRBV6-6; j_call: TRBJ2-7; cdr3_aa: CASSEGMGYEQYF; cdr3_nt: TGTGCCAGCAGCGAGGGGATGGGTTACGAGCAGTACTTC
d_call: .; clone_size: once; v_call: TRBV12-5; j_call: TRBJ1-3; cdr3_aa: CACGVAGNTIYF; cdr3_nt: TGTGCATGCGGAGTGGCTGGAAACACCATATATTTT
d_call: TRBD2; clone_size: .; v_call: TRBV7-9; j_call: TRBJ2-1; cdr3_aa: CAKGLAGGNEQFF; cdr3_nt: TGTGCAAAGGGACTAGCGGGAGGTAATGAGCAGTTCTTC
d_call: .; clone_size: .; v_call: TRBV19; j_call: TRBJ1-5; cdr3_aa: CASSIAVNQPQHF; cdr3_nt: TGTGCCAGTAGTATCGCAGTAAATCAGCCCCAGCATTTT
d_call: TRBD2; clone_size: .; v_call: TRBV5-1; j_call: TRBJ2-1; cdr3_aa: CASSKTGTNHYNEQFF; cdr3_nt: TGCGCCAGCAGCAAGACCGGGACTAACCACTACAATGAGCAGTTCTTC
d_call: .; clone_size: .; v_call: TRBV7-9; j_call: TRBJ2-7; cdr3_aa: CASSFGSLYEQYF; cdr3_nt: TGTGCCAGCAGCTTCGGGTCGCTATACGAGCAGTACTTC
d_call: .; clone_size: .; v_call: TRBV6-5; j_call: TRBJ1-6; cdr3_aa: CASSFLGNSPLHF; cdr3_nt: TGTGCCAGCAGTTTCCTTGGTAATTCACCCCTCCACTTT
d_call: .; clone_size: .; v_call: TRBV6-1; j_call: TRBJ1-2; cdr3_aa: CASMGGDVYGYTF; cdr3_nt: TGTGCCAGCATGGGGGGTGACGTCTATGGCTACACCTTC
d_call: .; clone_size: .; v_call: TRBV7-3; j_call: TRBJ2-2; cdr3_aa: CASSPYTGELFF; cdr3_nt: TGTGCCAGCAGCCCCTATACCGGGGAGCTGTTTTTT
d_call: .; clone_size: few; v_call: TRBV5-1; j_call: TRBJ2-7; cdr3_aa: CASSRRDSSYEQYF; cdr3_nt: TGCGCCAGCAGCCGGCGGGACAGCTCCTACGAGCAGTACTTC
d_call: .; clone_size: .; v_call: TRBV9; j_call: TRBJ2-7; cdr3_aa: CASSVVPPEQYF; cdr3_nt: TGTGCCAGCAGCGTAGTTCCCCCCGAGCAGTACTTC
d_call: .; clone_size: once; v_call: TRBV5-1; j_call: TRBJ2-5; cdr3_aa: CASSLLGSQETQYF; cdr3_nt: TGCGCCAGCAGCTTGCTCGGTTCCCAAGAGACCCAGTACTTC
d_call: TRBD2; clone_size: .; v_call: TRBV7-3; j_call: TRBJ2-1; cdr3_aa: CASSLRLAEYNEQFF; cdr3_nt: TGTGCCAGCAGCTTAAGGCTAGCGGAGTACAATGAGCAGTTCTTC
d_call: .; clone_size: .; v_call: TRBV10-3; j_call: TRBJ1-4; cdr3_aa: CAISEMGFGYNEKLFF; cdr3_nt: TGTGCCATCAGTGAGATGGGGTTCGGGTATAATGAAAAACTGTTTTTT
d_call: .; clone_size: .; v_call: TRBV19; j_call: TRBJ2-7; cdr3_aa: CASSIETGVFTEQYF; cdr3_nt: TGTGCCAGTAGTATAGAGACAGGCGTCTTCACCGAGCAGTACTTC